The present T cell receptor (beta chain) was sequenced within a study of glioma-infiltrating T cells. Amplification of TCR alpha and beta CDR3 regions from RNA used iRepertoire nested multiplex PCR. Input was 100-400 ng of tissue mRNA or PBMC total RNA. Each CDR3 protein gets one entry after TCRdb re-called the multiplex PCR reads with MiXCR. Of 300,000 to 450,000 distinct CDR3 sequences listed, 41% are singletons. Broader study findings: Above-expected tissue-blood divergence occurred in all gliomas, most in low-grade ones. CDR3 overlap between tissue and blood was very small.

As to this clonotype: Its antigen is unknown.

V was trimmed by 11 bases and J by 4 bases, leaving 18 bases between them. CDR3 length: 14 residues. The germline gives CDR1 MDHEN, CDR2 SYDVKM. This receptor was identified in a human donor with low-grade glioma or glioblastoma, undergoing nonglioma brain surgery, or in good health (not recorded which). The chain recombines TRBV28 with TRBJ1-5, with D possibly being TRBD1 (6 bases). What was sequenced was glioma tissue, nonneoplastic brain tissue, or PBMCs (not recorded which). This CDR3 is CACISGTQNQPQHF. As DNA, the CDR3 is TGTGCCTGCATCTCCGGGACACAAAATCAGCCCCAGCATTTT.